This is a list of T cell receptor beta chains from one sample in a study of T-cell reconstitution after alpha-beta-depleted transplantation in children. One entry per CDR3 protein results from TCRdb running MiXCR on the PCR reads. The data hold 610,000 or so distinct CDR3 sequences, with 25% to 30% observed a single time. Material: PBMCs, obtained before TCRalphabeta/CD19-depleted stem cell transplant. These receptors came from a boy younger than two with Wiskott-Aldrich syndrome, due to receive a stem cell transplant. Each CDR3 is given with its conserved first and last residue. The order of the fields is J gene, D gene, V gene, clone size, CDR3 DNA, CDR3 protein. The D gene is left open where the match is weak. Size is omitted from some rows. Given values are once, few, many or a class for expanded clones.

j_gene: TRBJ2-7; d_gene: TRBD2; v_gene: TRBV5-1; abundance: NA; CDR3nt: TGCGCCAGCAGCTTGCCTAGCGGGAGGGAACTCGAGCAGTACTTC; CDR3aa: CASSLPSGRELEQYF
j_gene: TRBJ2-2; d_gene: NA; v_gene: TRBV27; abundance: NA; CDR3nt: TGTGCCAGCAGTTGGGGACGGTTCCCCGGCGGGCAGAACACCGGGGAGCTGTTTTTT; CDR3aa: CASSWGRFPGGQNTGELFF
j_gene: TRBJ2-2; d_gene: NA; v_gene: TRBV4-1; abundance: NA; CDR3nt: TGCGCCAGCAGCCGCCGTGGAAGCCTGAACACCGGGGAGCTGTTTTTT; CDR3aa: CASSRRGSLNTGELFF
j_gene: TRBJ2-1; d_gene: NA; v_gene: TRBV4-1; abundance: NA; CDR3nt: TGCGCCAGCAGCCAAGACTCCACGAGGAGTGAGCAGTTCTTC; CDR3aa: CASSQDSTRSEQFF
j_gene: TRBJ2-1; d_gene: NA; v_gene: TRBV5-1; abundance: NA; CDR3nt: TGCGCCAGCAGCTTGGTCGGGCTCTCCTACAATGAGCAGTTCTTC; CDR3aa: CASSLVGLSYNEQFF
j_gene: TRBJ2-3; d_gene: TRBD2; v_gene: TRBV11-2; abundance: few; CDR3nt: TGTGCCAGCAGCCTCGGACTAGCGGGAGATAGGGATACGCAGTATTTT; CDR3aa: CASSLGLAGDRDTQYF
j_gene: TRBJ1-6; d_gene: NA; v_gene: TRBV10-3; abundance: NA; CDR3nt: TGTGCCATCAGTGAGGTCTCTAATTCACCCCTCCACTTT; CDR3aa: CAISEVSNSPLHF
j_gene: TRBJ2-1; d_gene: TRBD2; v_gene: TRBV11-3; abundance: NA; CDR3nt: TGTGCCAGCAGCTTAGCTCGGGGCGGGAGAAGCTATGAGCAGTTCTTC; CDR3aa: CASSLARGGRSYEQFF
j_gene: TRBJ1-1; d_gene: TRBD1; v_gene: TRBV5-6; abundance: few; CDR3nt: TGTGCCAGCAGCTTGGACAGGGGATTCGGTTTCTTT; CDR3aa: CASSLDRGFGFF
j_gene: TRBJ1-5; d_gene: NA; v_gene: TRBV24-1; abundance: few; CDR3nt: TGTGCCACCAGTGACGGACGGGGCAATCAGCCCCAGCATTTT; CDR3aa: CATSDGRGNQPQHF
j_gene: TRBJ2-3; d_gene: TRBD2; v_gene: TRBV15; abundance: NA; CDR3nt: TGTGCCACCAGCAGAGTACGGCTAGCGGGAGTTGATACGCAGTATTTT; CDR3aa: CATSRVRLAGVDTQYF
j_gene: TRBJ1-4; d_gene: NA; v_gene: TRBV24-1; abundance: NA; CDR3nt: TGTGTTCGGGATGAAAAACTGTTTTTT; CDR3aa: CVRDEKLFF
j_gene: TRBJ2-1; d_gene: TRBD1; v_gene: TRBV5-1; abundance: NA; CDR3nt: TGCGCCAGCAGAATACAGGGGGCGAATGAGCAGTTCTTC; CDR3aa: CASRIQGANEQFF
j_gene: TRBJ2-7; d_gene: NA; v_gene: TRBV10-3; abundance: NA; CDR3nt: TGTGCCATCAGTGAGTCCATAACCTACGAGCAGTACTTC; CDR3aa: CAISESITYEQYF
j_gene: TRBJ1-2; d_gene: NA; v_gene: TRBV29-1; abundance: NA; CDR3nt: TGCAGCGTTGATCCCGGGGTTAATGGCTACACCTTC; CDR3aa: CSVDPGVNGYTF
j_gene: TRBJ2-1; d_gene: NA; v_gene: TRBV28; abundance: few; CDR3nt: TGTGCCAGCAGTTTGCGCCCGGGGACTGGCTACAATGAGCAGTTCTTC; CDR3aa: CASSLRPGTGYNEQFF
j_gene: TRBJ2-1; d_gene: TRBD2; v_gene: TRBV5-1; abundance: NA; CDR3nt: TGCGCCAGCAGCCCCGGGACTAGCGAGAACAATGAGCAGTTCTTC; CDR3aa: CASSPGTSENNEQFF
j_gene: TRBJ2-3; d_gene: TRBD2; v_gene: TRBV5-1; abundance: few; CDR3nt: TGCGCCAGCAGCTTGGTTGGACTAGCGGGCACAGATACGCAGTATTTT; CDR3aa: CASSLVGLAGTDTQYF
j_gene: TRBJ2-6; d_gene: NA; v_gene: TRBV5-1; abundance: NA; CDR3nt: TGCGCCAGCAGCAGGGACGGAAACTCTGGGGCCAACGGCCTGACTTTC; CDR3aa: CASSRDGNSGANGLTF
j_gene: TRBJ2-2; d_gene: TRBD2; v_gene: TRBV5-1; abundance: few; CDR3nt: TGCGCCAGCTCCCGGACTAGCGGGAGAGTCGCGAACACCGGGGAGCTGTTTTTT; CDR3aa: CASSRTSGRVANTGELFF
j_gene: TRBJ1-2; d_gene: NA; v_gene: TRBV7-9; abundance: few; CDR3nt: TGTGCCAGCAGCTTCCGGGGGCATGGCTACACCTTC; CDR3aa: CASSFRGHGYTF
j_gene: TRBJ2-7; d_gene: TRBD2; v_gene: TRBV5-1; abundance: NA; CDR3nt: TGCGCCAGCAGCAACTCGGGGGGACGGTCCTACGAGCAGTACTTC; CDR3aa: CASSNSGGRSYEQYF
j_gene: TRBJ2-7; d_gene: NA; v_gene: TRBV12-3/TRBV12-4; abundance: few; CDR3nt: TGTGCCAGCAGTTTGAGTCGGGGTATTCTTTCCTACGAGCAGTACTTC; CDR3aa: CASSLSRGILSYEQYF
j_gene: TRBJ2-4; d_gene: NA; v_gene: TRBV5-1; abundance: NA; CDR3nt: TGCGCCAGCAGCTCGACAGCAGACAAAAACATTCAGTACTTC; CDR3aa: CASSSTADKNIQYF
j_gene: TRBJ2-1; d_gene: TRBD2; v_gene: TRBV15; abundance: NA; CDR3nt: TGTGCCACCAGCAGAGATACGGCGGGAGCCCGCAGTGGGACCTACAATGAGCAGTTCTTC; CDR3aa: CATSRDTAGARSGTYNEQFF
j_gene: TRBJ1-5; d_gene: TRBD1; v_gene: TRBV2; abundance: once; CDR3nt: TGTGCCAGCAGTACTTCCGGGACAGGGTCAACGGCGGGCAATCAGCCCCAGCATTTT; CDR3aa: CASSTSGTGSTAGNQPQHF
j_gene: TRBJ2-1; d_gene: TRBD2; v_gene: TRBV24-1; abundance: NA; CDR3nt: TGTGCCACCAGTGATTGGACTAGCGGGAGGAACAATGAGCAGTTCTTC; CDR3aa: CATSDWTSGRNNEQFF
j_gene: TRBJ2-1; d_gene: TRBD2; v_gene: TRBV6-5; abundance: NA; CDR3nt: TGTGCCAGCAGTTACTTGCGTCGCAGGGAGGGTAATGAGCAGTTCTTC; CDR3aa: CASSYLRRREGNEQFF
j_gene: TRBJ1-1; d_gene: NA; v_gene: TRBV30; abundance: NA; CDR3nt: TGTGCCTGGGGGGGTAACACTGAAGCTTTCTTT; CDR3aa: CAWGGNTEAFF
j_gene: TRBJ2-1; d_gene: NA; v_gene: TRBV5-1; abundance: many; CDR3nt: TGCGCCAGCAGCTTGGCTCTAGCCTTCAATGAGCAGTTCTTC; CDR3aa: CASSLALAFNEQFF
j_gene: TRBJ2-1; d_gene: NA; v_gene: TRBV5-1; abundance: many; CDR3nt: TGCGCCAGCAGTATCGGAGTGGGTGAGCAGTTCTTC; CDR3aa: CASSIGVGEQFF
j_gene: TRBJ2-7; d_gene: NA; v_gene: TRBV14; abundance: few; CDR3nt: TGTGCCAGCAGCCAGCGGGCCAGCTCCTACGAGCAGTACTTC; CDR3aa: CASSQRASSYEQYF
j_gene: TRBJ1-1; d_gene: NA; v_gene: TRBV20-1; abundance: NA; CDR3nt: TGCAGTGCTAGAAGGTTACAGTTGAACACTGAAGCTTTCTTT; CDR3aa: CSARRLQLNTEAFF
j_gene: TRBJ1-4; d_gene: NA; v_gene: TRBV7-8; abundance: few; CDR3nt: TGTGCCAGCAGCTTATCGTTGGGCAGGGTTACAAAGCTGTTTTTT; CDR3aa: CASSLSLGRVTKLFF
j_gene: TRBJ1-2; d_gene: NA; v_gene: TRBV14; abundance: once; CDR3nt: TGTGCCAGCAGCGTGGGGGCGGCGGACTTC; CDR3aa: CASSVGAADF
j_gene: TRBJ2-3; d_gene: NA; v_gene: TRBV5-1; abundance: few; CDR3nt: TGCGCCAGCAGCCCCTCCGCGGCCCCAGATACGCAGTATTTT; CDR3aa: CASSPSAAPDTQYF
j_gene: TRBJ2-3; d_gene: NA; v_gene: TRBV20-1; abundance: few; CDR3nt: TGCAGTGCCACGGAGGGTTCAATGGCAGATACGCAGTATTTT; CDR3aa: CSATEGSMADTQYF
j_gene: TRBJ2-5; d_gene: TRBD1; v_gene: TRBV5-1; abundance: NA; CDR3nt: TGCGCCAGCAGCCCGGGACAGGGGCCCCGGGAGACCCAGTACTTC; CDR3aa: CASSPGQGPRETQYF
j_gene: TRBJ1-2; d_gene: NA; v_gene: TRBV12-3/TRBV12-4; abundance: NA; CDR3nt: TGTGCCAGCACCAGGGTAACTAACTATGGCTACACCTTC; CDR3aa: CASTRVTNYGYTF
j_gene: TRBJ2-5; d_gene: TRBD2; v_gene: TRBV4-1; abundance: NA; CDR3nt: TGCGCCAGCAGCCAAGATCAGTGGCGGGAGGGGCGGGAGACCCAGTACTTC; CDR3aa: CASSQDQWREGRETQYF
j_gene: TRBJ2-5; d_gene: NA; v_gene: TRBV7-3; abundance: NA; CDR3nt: TGTGCCAGCAGCTTAGAACAGAGAGAGACCCAGTACTTC; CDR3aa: CASSLEQRETQYF
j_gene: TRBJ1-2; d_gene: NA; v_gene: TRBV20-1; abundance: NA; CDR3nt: TGCAGTGCTAGAGATCCACTTTTGTCTGGGTCTGGCTACACCTTC; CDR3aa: CSARDPLLSGSGYTF
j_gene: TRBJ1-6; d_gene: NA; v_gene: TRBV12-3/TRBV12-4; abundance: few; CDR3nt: TGTGCCAGCAGTCCCGGAGATCCTTCACCCCTCCACTTT; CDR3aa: CASSPGDPSPLHF
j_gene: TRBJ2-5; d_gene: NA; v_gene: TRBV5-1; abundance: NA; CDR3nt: TGCGCCAGCAGCTTGGGACCTCAGGGTCGCGGAGAGACCCAGTACTTC; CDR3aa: CASSLGPQGRGETQYF
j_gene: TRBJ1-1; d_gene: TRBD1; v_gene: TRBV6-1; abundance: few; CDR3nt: TGTGCCAGCAGCTCCCGGGACAGGGTTGTTGGCACTGAAGCTTTCTTT; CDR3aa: CASSSRDRVVGTEAFF
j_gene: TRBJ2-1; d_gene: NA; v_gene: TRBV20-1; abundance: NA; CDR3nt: TGCAGTGCTACCCAATTTACGGGCGACAATGAGCAGTTCTTC; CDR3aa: CSATQFTGDNEQFF
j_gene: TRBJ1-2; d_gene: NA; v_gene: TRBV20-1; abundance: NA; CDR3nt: TGCAGTGCTAGAGATTCGTGGGGGACTTGGGGTGGCTACACCTTC; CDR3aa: CSARDSWGTWGGYTF
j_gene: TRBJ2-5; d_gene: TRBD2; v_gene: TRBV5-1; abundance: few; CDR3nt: TGCGCCAGCAGCTTGAACGCGGGAGCCCAAGAGACCCAGTACTTC; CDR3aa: CASSLNAGAQETQYF
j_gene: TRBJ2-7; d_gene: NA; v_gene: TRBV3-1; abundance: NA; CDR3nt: TGTGCCAGCAGCCAAGATTCAGGGACCCCCTACGAGCAGTACTTC; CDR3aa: CASSQDSGTPYEQYF
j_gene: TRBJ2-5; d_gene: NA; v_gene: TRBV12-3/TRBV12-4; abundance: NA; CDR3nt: TGTGCCAGCAGTCCAGGCGGGCCCGTGAAGACCCAGTACTTC; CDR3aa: CASSPGGPVKTQYF
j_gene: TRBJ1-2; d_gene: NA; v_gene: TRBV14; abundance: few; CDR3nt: TGTGCCAGCAGCCGGAGTCCCTGGACAGACAAAACTAACTATGGCTACACCTTC; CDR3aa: CASSRSPWTDKTNYGYTF
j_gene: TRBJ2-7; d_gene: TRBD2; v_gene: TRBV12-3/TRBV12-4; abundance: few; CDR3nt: TGTGCCAGCAGTTTAAGCGGGAGCGGGAGCTACGAGCAGTACTTC; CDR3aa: CASSLSGSGSYEQYF
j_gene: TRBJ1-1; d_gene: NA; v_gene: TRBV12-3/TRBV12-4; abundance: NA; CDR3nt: TGTGCCAGCAGTTTAGGGGCGGTGAACACTGAAGCTTTCTTT; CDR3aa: CASSLGAVNTEAFF
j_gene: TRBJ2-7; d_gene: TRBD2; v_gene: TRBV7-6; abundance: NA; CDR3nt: TGTGCCAGCAGCTTAGTGGCTAGCGGGAGTGTTGACGAGCAGTACTTC; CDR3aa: CASSLVASGSVDEQYF
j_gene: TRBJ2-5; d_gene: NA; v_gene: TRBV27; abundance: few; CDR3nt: TGTGCCAGCAAGGGCAGGGGTAGGGAGACCCAGTACTTC; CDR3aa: CASKGRGRETQYF